The following is a T cell receptor beta chain sequence with its context. The antigen remains unidentified. At one of its ends the junction is not consistent with the germline gene, which may arise from a read error. This record belongs to a study of cytomegalovirus exposure and HLA in healthy donors. Findings of the study overall: Follow-up analysis later connected one missense variant in DCLRE1C with trimming of TCR beta V- and J-genes. Certain indistinguishable V segments, among them TRBV6-2 and TRBV6-3, were excluded.

Per germline, CDR1 MNHNY and CDR2 SVGAGI (reference sequence). The CDR3 is 13 amino acids. PCR was performed using 60 Vbeta and 13 Jbeta primers. Produced via immunoSEQ multiplex PCR; TCRdb's table is partial and in-frame only. The sample lists about 89,000 clones, roughly 60% occurring once. The chain combines TRBV6-6 with TRBJ2-7, with D perhaps TRBD1 (6 bases). Input material: PBMCs. This TCR was recovered from a human donor in good health. For the CDR3, the DNA is TGTGCCAGCAGCCACAGGGTCTCCAACGAGCAGTACTTC. Amino acids: CASSHRVSNEQYF.